These 2 T cell receptor beta chains originate from one sample sequenced in a study of T cells in Graves' hyperthyroidism and ophthalmopathy. RNA transcripts gave rise to amplified TCR beta CDR3 regions. HTBI primers were employed in a first-round RT-PCR of the TCR CDR3. Using its own MiXCR run on the multiplex PCR reads, TCRdb lists one record per CDR3 protein. In the table there are about 360,000 distinct CDR3 sequences, around 14% of which are singletons. Sequencing input: blood. The receptors here all came from a young woman with Graves' hyperthyroidism.

There are many counts of this clonotype. This chain connects TRBV2 to TRBJ1-4; 9 bases are shared with TRBD1. With V trimmed by 2 bases and J by 4 bases, 8 bases remained unmatched. Germline CDR1 and CDR2: SNHLY and FYNNEI. The CDR3 runs to 17 residues. CDR3 sequence: CASSEYVTGGSNEKLFF. In DNA, the CDR3 is TGTGCCAGCAGTGAATATGTGACAGGGGGAAGTAATGAAAAACTGTTTTTT. The full variable domain, with the rest looked up from reference TRBV2 and TRBJ1-4, is EPEVTQTPSHQVTQMGQEVILRCVPISNHLYFYWYRQILGQKVEFLVSFYNNEISEKSEIFDDQFSVERPDGSNFTLKIRSTKLEDSAMYFCASSEYVTGGSNEKLFFGSGTQLSVL.

This clonotype has at least ten counts. A much larger clone lies a single base off, so this may be a read error. V is TRBV12-3 or TRBV12-4 and J is TRBJ1-1; 9 bases are a match to TRBD1. The CDR3 has 14 residues. J lost 3 bases, V lost 5 bases, and 4 bases had no gene match. The CDR3 spells CASSHRGRDTEAFF. CDR3 in DNA: TGTGCCAGCAGTCACAGGGGGCGGGACACTGAAGCTTTCTTT.